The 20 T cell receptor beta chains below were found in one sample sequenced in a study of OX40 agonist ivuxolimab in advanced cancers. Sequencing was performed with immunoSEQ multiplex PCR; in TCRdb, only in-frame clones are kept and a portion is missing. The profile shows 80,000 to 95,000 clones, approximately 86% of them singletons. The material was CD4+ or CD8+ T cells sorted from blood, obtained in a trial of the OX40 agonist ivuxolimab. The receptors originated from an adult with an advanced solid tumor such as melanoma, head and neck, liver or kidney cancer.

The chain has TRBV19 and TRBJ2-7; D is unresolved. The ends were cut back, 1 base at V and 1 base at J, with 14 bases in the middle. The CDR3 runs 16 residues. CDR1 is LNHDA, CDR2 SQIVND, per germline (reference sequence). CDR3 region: CASSIGARSLSYEQYF. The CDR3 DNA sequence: TGTGCCAGTAGTATAGGGGCTCGATCGCTTTCCTACGAGCAGTACTTC.

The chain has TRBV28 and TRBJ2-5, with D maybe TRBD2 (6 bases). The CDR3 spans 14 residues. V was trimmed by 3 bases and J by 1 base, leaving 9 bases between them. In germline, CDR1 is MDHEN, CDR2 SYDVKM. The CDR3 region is CASSLRGSQETQYF. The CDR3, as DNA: TGTGCCAGCAGTTTGCGGGGTAGCCAAGAGACCCAGTACTTC.

CDR3 protein: CASSSSGTDQPQHF. CDR3 coding DNA: TGTGCCAGTAGTTCGTCCGGGACAGATCAGCCCCAGCATTTT. The chain combines TRBV19 with TRBJ1-5, with TRBD1 matching over 7 bases. V lost 5 bases, J lost 5 bases, and 6 bases stayed unmatched. Germline-derived CDR1 and CDR2 are LNHDA and SQIVND (reference sequence). The CDR3 has 14 amino acids. Full variable domain (outside the CDR3, taken from reference TRBV19 and TRBJ1-5): DGGITQSPKYLFRKEGQNVTLSCEQNLNHDAMYWYRQDPGQGLRLIYYSQIVNDFQKGDIAEGYSVSREKKESFPLTVTSAQKNPTAFYLCASSSSGTDQPQHFGDGTRLSIL.

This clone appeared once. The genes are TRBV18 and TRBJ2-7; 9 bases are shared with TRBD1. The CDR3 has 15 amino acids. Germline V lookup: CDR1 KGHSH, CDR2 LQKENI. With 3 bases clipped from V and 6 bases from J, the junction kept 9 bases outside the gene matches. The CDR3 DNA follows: TGTGCCAGCTCACCTCTCCCGGGACAGGGTCGCGAGCAGTACTTC. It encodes CASSPLPGQGREQYF.

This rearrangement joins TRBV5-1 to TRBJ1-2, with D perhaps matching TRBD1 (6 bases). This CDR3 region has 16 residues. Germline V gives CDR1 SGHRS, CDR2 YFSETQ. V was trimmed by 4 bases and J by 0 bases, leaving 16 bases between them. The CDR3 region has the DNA TGCGCCAGCAGCCCCCGGGGGGGGGCGCCTAACTATGGCTACACCTTC. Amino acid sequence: CASSPRGGAPNYGYTF.

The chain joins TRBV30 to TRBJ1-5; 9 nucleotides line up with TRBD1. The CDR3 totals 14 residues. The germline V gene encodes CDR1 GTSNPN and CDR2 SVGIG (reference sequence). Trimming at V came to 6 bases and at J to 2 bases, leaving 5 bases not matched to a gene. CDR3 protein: CACTTGGGNQPQHF. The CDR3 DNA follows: TGTGCCTGTACCACAGGGGGCGGCAATCAGCCCCAGCATTTT.

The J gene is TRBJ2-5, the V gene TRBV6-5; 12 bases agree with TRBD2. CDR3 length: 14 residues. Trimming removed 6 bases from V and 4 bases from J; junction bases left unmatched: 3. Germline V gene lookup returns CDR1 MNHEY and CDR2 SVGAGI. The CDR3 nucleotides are TGTGCCAGCAGCCTAGCGGGGGGGCGAGAGACCCAGTACTTC. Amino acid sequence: CASSLAGGRETQYF.

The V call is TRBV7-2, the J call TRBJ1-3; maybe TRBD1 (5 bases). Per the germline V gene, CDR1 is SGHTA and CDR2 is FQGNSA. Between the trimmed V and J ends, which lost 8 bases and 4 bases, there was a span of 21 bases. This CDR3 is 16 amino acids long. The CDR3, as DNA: TGTGCCAGCGCTATGACGGGGGGACCGTGGGGAAACACCATATATTTT. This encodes CASAMTGGPWGNTIYF.

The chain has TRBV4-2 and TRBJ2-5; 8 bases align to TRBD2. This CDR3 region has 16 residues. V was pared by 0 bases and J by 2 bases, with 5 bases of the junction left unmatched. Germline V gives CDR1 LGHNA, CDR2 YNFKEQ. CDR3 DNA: TGTGCCAGCAGCCAAGATCGGGGGGGGGCGCAAGAGACCCAGTACTTC. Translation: CASSQDRGGAQETQYF.

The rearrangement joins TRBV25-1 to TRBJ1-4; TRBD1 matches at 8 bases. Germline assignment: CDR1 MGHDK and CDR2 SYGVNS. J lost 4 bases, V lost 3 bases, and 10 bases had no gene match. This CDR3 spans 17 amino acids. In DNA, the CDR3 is TGTGCCAGCAGTGACCCTCTTTCGACAGGGGATAATGAAAAACTGTTTTTT. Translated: CASSDPLSTGDNEKLFF.

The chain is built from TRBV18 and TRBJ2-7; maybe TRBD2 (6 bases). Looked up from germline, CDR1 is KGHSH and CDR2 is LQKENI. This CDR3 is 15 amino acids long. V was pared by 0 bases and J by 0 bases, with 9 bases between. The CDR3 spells CASSPPASDSYEQYF. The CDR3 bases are TGTGCCAGCTCACCACCGGCTAGCGACTCCTACGAGCAGTACTTC.

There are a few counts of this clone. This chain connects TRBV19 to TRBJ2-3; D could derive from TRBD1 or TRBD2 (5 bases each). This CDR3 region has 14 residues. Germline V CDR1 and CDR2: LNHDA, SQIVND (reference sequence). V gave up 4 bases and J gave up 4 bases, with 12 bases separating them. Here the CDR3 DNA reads TGTGCCAGTAGTAACCTTCGGGGCTCAGATACGCAGTATTTT. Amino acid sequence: CASSNLRGSDTQYF.

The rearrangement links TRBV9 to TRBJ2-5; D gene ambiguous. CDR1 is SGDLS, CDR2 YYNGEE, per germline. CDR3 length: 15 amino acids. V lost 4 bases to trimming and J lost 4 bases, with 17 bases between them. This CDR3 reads CASSITTEPRETQYF. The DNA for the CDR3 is TGTGCCAGCAGCATTACGACTGAACCCCGAGAGACCCAGTACTTC.

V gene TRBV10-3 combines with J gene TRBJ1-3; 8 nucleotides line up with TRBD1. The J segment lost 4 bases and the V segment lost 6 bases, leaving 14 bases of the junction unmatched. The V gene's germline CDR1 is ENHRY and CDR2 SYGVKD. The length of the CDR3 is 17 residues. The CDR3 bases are TGTGCCATCAGAGGACAGGGTGATACGTTTGGCGGAAACACCATATATTTT. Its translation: CAIRGQGDTFGGNTIYF.

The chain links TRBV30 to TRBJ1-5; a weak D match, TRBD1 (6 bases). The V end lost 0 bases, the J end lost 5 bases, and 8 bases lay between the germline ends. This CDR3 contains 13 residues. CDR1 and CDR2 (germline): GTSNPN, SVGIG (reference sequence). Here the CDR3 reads CAWSVQGDQPQHF. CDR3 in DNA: TGTGCCTGGAGTGTACAGGGAGATCAGCCCCAGCATTTT.

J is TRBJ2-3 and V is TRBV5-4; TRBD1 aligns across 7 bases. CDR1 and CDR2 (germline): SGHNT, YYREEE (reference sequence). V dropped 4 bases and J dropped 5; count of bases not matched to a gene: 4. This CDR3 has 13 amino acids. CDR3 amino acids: CASSGDRVDTQYF. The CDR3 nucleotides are TGTGCCAGCAGCGGAGACAGGGTAGATACGCAGTATTTT.

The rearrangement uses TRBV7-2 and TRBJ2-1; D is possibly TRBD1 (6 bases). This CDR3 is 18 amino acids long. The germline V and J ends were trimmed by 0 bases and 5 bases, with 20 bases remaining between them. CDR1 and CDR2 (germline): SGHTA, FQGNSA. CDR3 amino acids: CASSLAASGQTINNEQFF. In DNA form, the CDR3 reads TGTGCCAGCAGCTTAGCCGCATCCGGACAGACAATTAACAATGAGCAGTTCTTC.

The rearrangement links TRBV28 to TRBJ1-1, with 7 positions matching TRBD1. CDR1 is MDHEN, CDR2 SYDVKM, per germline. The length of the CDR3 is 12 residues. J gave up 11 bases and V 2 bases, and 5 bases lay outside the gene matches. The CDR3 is CASSLKTGSAFF. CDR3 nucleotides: TGTGCCAGCAGTTTAAAGACAGGGTCCGCTTTCTTT. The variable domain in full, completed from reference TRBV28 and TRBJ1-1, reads DVKVTQSSRYLVKRTGEKVFLECVQDMDHENMFWYRQDPGLGLRLIYFSYDVKMKEKGDIPEGYSVSREKKERFSLILESASTNQTSMYLCASSLKTGSAFFGQGTRLTVV.

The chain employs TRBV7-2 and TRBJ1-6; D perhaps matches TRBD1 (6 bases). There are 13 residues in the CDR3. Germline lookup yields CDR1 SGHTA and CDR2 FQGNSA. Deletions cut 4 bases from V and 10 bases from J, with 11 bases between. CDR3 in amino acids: CASSSGQFSPLHF. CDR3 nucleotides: TGTGCCAGCAGCTCCGGACAGTTCTCACCCCTCCACTTT.

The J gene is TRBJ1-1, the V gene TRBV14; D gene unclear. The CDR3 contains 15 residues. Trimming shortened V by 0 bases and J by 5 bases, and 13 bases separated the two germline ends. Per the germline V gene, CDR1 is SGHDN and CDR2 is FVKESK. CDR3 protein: CASSQESRTRTEAFF. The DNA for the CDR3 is TGTGCCAGCAGCCAAGAGAGCCGGACGAGGACTGAAGCTTTCTTT.